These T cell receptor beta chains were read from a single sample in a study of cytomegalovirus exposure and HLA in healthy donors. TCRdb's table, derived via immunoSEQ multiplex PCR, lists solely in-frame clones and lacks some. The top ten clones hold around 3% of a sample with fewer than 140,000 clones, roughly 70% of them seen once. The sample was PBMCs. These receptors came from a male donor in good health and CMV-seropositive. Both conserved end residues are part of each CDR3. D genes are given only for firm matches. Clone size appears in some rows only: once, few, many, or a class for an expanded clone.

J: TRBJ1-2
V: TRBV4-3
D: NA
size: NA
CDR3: CASSPVGADYGYTF
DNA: TGCGCCAGCAGCCCCGTTGGGGCGGACTATGGCTACACCTTC

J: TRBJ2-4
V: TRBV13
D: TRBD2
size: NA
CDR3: CASSPAGGAKNIQYF
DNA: TGTGCCAGCAGCCCAGCGGGAGGGGCCAAAAACATTCAGTACTTC

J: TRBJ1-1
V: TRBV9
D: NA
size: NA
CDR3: CASSVEGGNPNTEAFF
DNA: TGTGCCAGCAGCGTAGAGGGGGGGAACCCGAACACTGAAGCTTTCTTT

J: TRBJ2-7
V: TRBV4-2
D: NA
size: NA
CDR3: CASSQARKGLALSGEQYF
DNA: TGTGCCAGCAGCCAAGCCCGGAAGGGCCTAGCTCTCTCCGGCGAGCAGTACTTC

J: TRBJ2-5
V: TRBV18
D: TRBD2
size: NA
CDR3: CASSPPGLAKETQYF
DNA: TGTGCCAGCTCACCACCGGGACTAGCGAAAGAGACCCAGTACTTC

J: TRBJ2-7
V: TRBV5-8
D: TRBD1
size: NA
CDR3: CASSYLLGQGPYEQYF
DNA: TGTGCCAGCAGCTATCTCCTAGGACAGGGCCCCTACGAGCAGTACTTC

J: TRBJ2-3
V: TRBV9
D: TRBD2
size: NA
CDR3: CASTPLAGATSTDTQYF
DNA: TGTGCCAGCACCCCTCTAGCGGGGGCTACTAGCACAGATACGCAGTATTTT

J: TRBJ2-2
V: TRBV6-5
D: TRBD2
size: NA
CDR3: CATSRGGVNTGELFF
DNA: TGTGCCACCAGCCGGGGAGGGGTGAACACCGGGGAGCTGTTTTTT

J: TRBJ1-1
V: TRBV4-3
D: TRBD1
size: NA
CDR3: CASTPTVLTGESLAFF
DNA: TGCGCCAGCACCCCCACGGTCCTAACAGGGGAGAGTTTGGCTTTCTTT

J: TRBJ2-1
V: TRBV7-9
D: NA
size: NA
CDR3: CASSYSVGKYNEQFF
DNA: TGTGCCAGCAGTTACAGTGTAGGAAAATACAATGAGCAGTTCTTC

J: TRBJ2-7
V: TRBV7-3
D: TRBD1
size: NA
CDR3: CASSLMTAGGPYEQYF
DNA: TGTGCCAGCAGCTTAATGACGGCAGGGGGCCCCTACGAGCAGTACTTC

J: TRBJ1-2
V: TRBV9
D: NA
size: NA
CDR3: CASSSVDSYGYTF
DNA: TGTGCCAGCTCATCCGTGGACAGCTATGGCTACACCTTC

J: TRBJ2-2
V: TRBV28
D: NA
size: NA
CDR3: CATPEGTQNTGELFF
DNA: TGTGCCACCCCAGAGGGGACACAGAACACCGGGGAGCTGTTTTTT

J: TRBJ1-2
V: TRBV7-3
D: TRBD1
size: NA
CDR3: CASSLYGAIPDRGLDYGYTF
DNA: TGTGCCAGCAGCTTATACGGAGCCATCCCGGACAGGGGGCTTGACTATGGCTACACCTTC

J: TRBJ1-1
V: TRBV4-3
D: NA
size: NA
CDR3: CASSQEGQNTEAFF
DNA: TGCGCCAGCAGCCAAGAGGGACAGAACACTGAAGCTTTCTTT

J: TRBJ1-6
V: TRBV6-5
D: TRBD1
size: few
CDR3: CASTTGLSNSPLHF
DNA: TGTGCCAGCACGACAGGGTTGTCTAATTCACCCCTCCACTTT

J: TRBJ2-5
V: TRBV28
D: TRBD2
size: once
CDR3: CASSLLGLRETQYF
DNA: TGTGCCAGCAGTTTATTGGGACTAAGAGAGACCCAGTACTTC

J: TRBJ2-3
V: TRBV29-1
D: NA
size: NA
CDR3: CSAEYRVDTQYF
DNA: TGCAGCGCCGAATACAGGGTAGATACGCAGTATTTT

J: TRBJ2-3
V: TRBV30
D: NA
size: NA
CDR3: CAHRTAGSTDTQYF
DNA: TGTGCCCATAGGACGGCGGGTAGCACAGATACGCAGTATTTT

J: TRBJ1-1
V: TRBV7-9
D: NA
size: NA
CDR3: CASSPRSTGTGTEAFF
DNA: TGTGCCAGCAGCCCCCGTAGCACAGGGACGGGGACTGAAGCTTTCTTT

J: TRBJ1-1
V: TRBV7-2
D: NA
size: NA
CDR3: CASSLGPGYMNTEAFF
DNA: TGTGCCAGCAGCTTAGGTCCAGGGTACATGAACACTGAAGCTTTCTTT

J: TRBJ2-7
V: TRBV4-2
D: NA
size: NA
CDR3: CASSQGNYEQYF
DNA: TGTGCCAGCAGCCAAGGTAATTACGAGCAGTACTTC

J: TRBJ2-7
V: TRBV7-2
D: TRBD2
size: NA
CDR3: CASAMAGGPFYEQYF
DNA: TGTGCCAGCGCTATGGCGGGGGGTCCCTTCTACGAGCAGTACTTC

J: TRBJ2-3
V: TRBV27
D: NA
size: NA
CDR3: CASSLFVQNRAGTDTQYF
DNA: TGTGCCAGCAGTTTATTTGTACAGAACAGGGCGGGCACAGATACGCAGTATTTT

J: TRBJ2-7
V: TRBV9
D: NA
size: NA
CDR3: CASSVAGGEYEQYF
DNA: TGTGCCAGCAGCGTAGCGGGCGGGGAATACGAGCAGTACTTC

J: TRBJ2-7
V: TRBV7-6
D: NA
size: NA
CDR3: CASSLPGAYEQYF
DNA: TGTGCCAGCAGCTTACCCGGGGCCTACGAGCAGTACTTC

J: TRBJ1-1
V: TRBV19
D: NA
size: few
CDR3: CASSIHAEHMNTEAFF
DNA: TGTGCCAGTAGTATACACGCGGAACACATGAACACTGAAGCTTTCTTT

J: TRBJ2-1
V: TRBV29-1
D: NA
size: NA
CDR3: CSTNSLGRGYNEQFF
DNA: TGCAGCACAAACAGCCTAGGCAGGGGATACAATGAGCAGTTCTTC

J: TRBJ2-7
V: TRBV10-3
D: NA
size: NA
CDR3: CAISELLPNNYEQYF
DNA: TGTGCCATCAGTGAGCTCCTTCCCAACAACTACGAGCAGTACTTC

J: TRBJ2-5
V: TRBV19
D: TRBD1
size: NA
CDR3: CASSGGQGDDSQYF
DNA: TGTGCCAGTAGCGGAGGACAGGGGGACGATTCCCAGTACTTC

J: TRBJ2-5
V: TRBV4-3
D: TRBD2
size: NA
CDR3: CASSQVLAGLETQYF
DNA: TGCGCCAGCAGCCAAGTCCTAGCGGGACTAGAGACCCAGTACTTC

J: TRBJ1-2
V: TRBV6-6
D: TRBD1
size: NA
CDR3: CASSYSGTDYGYTF
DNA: TGTGCCAGCAGTTACTCTGGGACAGACTATGGCTACACCTTC